This T cell receptor (beta chain) was sequenced in a study of blood T cell repertoires in COVID-19. Study at large: From T cells, B-cell-depleted T cells, or PBMCs came the material, which was cDNA or gDNA.

Authors' analysis steps: Amplification of reference gene primers provided the estimated nucleated cell counts. Produced via immunoSEQ multiplex PCR; TCRdb's table is partial and in-frame only. V and J calls and clone size follow that table, whereas D and trimming were derived from the DNA. The table lists about half a million clones, roughly nine tenths of them singletons. Trimming cost V 5 bases and J 4 bases, with 9 bases left between them. The CDR3 runs to 13 residues. CDR1 is WSHSY and CDR2 is SAAADI in the germline V gene. Participants spanned ages about 18 to 100 years and resided in roughly 22 US areas. Each recovered donor of Cohort 3 presented with two negative PCRs, clearance, or symptom resolution.

Sequenced input: PBMCs or T cells enriched from blood (not recorded which). The V gene is TRBV10-2, the J gene TRBJ2-1; a weak D match, TRBD1 (5 bases). The receptor's source is a woman aged 60-75 years who had recovered from COVID-19. The CDR3 here is CASSLQVYNEQFF. The CDR3 region has the DNA TGCGCCAGCAGTCTACAGGTGTACAATGAGCAGTTCTTC.